Shown below are 5 T cell receptor beta chains from a single sample sequenced in a study of blood T cell repertoires in COVID-19 (dated by TCRdb to between 2020 and 2021). Library creation used the immunoSEQ multiplex PCR assay. TCRdb obtained this table from immuneACCESS and retained in-frame rearrangements with V and J assigned. These tables miss some clones; where compared with another copy, unresolved V genes account for less than half of the shortfall, and the remainder is unexplained. Present in this sample are about 200,000 clones, 90% to 95% of which were seen just once. Together, the top ten hold under 1.5% of the sample. Material for sequencing was peripheral blood. All receptors derive from a man aged 30 to 39 with acute or convalescent COVID-19.

The J gene is TRBJ1-5, the V gene TRBV7-8, with no clear D. The length of the CDR3 is 16 residues. The V gene's germline CDR1 is SGHVS and CDR2 FQNEAQ. Trimming took 3 bases from V and 2 from J, leaving 14 bases between them. Here the CDR3 reads CASSFGTFGGNQPQHF. The CDR3 DNA reads as TGTGCCAGCAGCTTTGGTACATTCGGGGGCAATCAGCCCCAGCATTTT.

This clone was counted a single time. This sequence joins TRBV28 and TRBJ2-2; 10 nucleotides line up with TRBD1. The length of the CDR3 is 15 residues. Trimming took 10 bases from V and 5 from J; bases not matched to a gene: 10. Germline assignment: CDR1 MDHEN and CDR2 SYDVKM. The CDR3 DNA follows: TGTGCCACAACCAGACAGGGGGCAAGAACCGGGGAGCTGTTTTTT. It encodes CATTRQGARTGELFF.

The chain combines TRBV9 with TRBJ2-2; maybe TRBD2 (7 bases). The CDR3 sequence is 15 residues long. Germline CDR1 is SGDLS and CDR2 is YYNGEE. V dropped 4 bases and J dropped 3 bases, with 13 bases sitting between them. In DNA form, the CDR3 reads TGTGCCAGCAGCCTACGGGGGGCGGACACCGGGGAGCTGTTTTTT. Translated: CASSLRGADTGELFF. The variable domain in full, completed from reference TRBV9 and TRBJ2-2, reads DSGVTQTPKHLITATGQRVTLRCSPRSGDLSVYWYQQSLDQGLQFLIQYYNGEERAKGNILERFSAQQFPDLHSELNLSSLELGDSALYFCASSLRGADTGELFFGEGSRLTVL.

V and J are TRBV18 and TRBJ1-1, with 7 bases that match TRBD1. The germline V gene encodes CDR1 KGHSH and CDR2 LQKENI. This CDR3 is 16 amino acids long. The V segment lost 8 bases and the J segment 2 bases; nucleotides outside the gene matches: 14. CDR3: CASAEIGQVRNTEAFF. Here the CDR3 DNA reads TGTGCCAGCGCAGAAATAGGACAGGTACGAAACACTGAAGCTTTCTTT.

The chain employs TRBV27 and TRBJ1-2; 10 bases are shared with TRBD1. V shed 7 bases and J 4 bases; nucleotides not matched to a gene: 6. CDR3 length equals 14 residues. CDR1 and CDR2 (germline): MNHEY, SMNVEV (reference sequence). CDR3 in DNA: TGTGCCAGCAAACGGGACAGGGGTGCCTATGGCTACACCTTC. Translated: CASKRDRGAYGYTF.